A selection of T cell receptor beta chains follows, all from one sample in a study of T cells after yellow fever vaccination. From the 5' RACE reads, TCRdb called clonotypes with MiXCR, one entry per CDR3 protein. The sample has some 300,000 distinct CDR3 sequences; around 9.3% are singletons. The sample was CD4+ T cells sorted from PBMCs, taken 5 days after the yellow fever booster vaccination. The receptor source for this set is a man between 18 and 29 years old who received the YFV17D yellow fever vaccine. CDR3s leave out the opening cysteine and the closing phenylalanine or tryptophan. The order of the fields is clone size, V gene, J gene, CDR3 protein. Only some rows state a clone size, as once, few, many or a class for expanded clones.

clone size: many
V gene: TRBV4-1
J gene: TRBJ1-5
CDR3 protein: ASSQRTGTGGGQPQH

clone size: -
V gene: TRBV4-1
J gene: TRBJ1-2
CDR3 protein: ASSQDDTRQRLGANYGYT

clone size: -
V gene: TRBV6-6
J gene: TRBJ2-3
CDR3 protein: ASSSTYPTSGGAADTQY

clone size: many
V gene: TRBV9
J gene: TRBJ2-7
CDR3 protein: ASSVRPRDKTYEQY

clone size: -
V gene: TRBV7-3
J gene: TRBJ2-3
CDR3 protein: ASSLSTREGDTQY

clone size: few
V gene: TRBV2
J gene: TRBJ2-1
CDR3 protein: ASQDRSSYNEQF

clone size: -
V gene: TRBV2
J gene: TRBJ1-1
CDR3 protein: ASSEGGIGTEAF

clone size: few
V gene: TRBV30
J gene: TRBJ2-3
CDR3 protein: AWSAGASGGVGDTQY

clone size: -
V gene: TRBV25-1
J gene: TRBJ1-2
CDR3 protein: ASSEISGDYGYT

clone size: -
V gene: TRBV6-4
J gene: TRBJ1-2
CDR3 protein: ASSQTGGGGYT

clone size: -
V gene: TRBV14
J gene: TRBJ2-3
CDR3 protein: ASSQDPGGTDTQY

clone size: few
V gene: TRBV5-6
J gene: TRBJ1-5
CDR3 protein: ASSLGIFQPQH

clone size: -
V gene: TRBV7-3
J gene: TRBJ2-3
CDR3 protein: ASSLGLASAGTDTQY

clone size: few
V gene: TRBV7-9
J gene: TRBJ1-5
CDR3 protein: ASGQGPSLQH

clone size: many
V gene: TRBV7-9
J gene: TRBJ1-6
CDR3 protein: ASSLAWSSPLH